The 11 T cell receptor beta chains reported below all come from one sample, sequenced in a study of cytomegalovirus exposure and HLA in healthy donors. Vbeta (60) and Jbeta (13) primers were used in the PCR. The repertoire was sequenced with immunoSEQ multiplex PCR; TCRdb's copy has only in-frame clones and lacks some. The sample has around 140,000 clones; approximately 82% are singletons. Material for sequencing was PBMCs. Source of these receptors: a middle-aged man in good health and CMV-seronegative.

The genes are TRBV7-9 and TRBJ2-2; 7 nucleotides align to TRBD1. The CDR3 totals 14 residues. V lost 3 bases, J lost 9 bases, and 7 bases stayed unmatched. Germline loops: CDR1 SEHNR, CDR2 FQNEAQ (reference sequence). CDR3 amino acids: CASSFRQGSRELFF. The DNA for the CDR3 is TGTGCCAGCAGCTTCCGACAGGGCTCCAGGGAGCTGTTTTTT.

The table lists this clone with a count of one. This chain uses TRBV19 with TRBJ2-2; 9 nucleotides align to TRBD2. Germline CDR1 LNHDA, CDR2 SQIVND (reference sequence). V lost 5 bases, J lost 0 bases, and 13 bases stayed unmatched. The CDR3 covers 19 residues. Written as DNA, the CDR3 is TGTGCCAGTAGTCTTCCCCCCCCAGCGGGGGGCTCGAACACCGGGGAGCTGTTTTTT. It specifies CASSLPPPAGGSNTGELFF. The full variable domain, its missing parts supplied by reference TRBV19 and TRBJ2-2, is DGGITQSPKYLFRKEGQNVTLSCEQNLNHDAMYWYRQDPGQGLRLIYYSQIVNDFQKGDIAEGYSVSREKKESFPLTVTSAQKNPTAFYLCASSLPPPAGGSNTGELFFGEGSRLTVL.

V usage is TRBV7-2 and J usage is TRBJ2-7; the D gene is possibly TRBD2 (6 bases). Germline loops: CDR1 SGHTA, CDR2 FQGNSA. V lost 1 base to trimming and J lost 2 bases, with 15 bases between them. This CDR3 region has 16 residues. The CDR3 nucleotides read TGTGCCAGCAGCTTAGTTGGCGGGGCGAGCCCCTACGAGCAGTACTTC. Its protein product is CASSLVGGASPYEQYF.

The chain carries TRBV14 and TRBJ1-4; 7 bases align to TRBD1. Germline V CDR1 and CDR2: SGHDN, FVKESK. This CDR3 is built from 15 residues. V dropped 4 bases and J dropped 7; count of bases not matched to a gene: 9. The CDR3 region is CASSPRQGRGEKLFF. The CDR3 region has the DNA TGTGCCAGCAGCCCCCGACAGGGCCGGGGTGAAAAACTGTTTTTT.

The genes are TRBV6-4 and TRBJ1-6; 8 bases align to TRBD1. The CDR3 is made up of 15 amino acids. V trimming: 4 bases; J trimming: 7 bases; junction bases outside the gene matches: 6. Germline CDR1 is MRHNA and CDR2 is SNTAGT. The chain's CDR3 is CASSATDRANSPLHF. Written as DNA, the CDR3 is TGTGCCAGCAGTGCAACGGACAGGGCGAATTCACCCCTCCACTTT.

This clone was observed a few times. The chain employs TRBV4-3 and TRBJ2-1; TRBD2 is a possible D gene (6 bases). This CDR3 comprises 17 residues. Germline CDR1 is LGHNA and CDR2 is YSLEER. Trimming pared 0 bases from V and 3 bases from J, leaving 15 bases between. The CDR3: CASSQDSSGGHYNEQFF. CDR3 nucleotides: TGCGCCAGCAGCCAAGATTCATCCGGGGGTCACTACAATGAGCAGTTCTTC.

The genes are TRBV6-1 and TRBJ2-5; TRBD2 might be the D (5 bases). V shed 1 base and J shed 4 bases, with 13 bases lying between them. CDR1 and CDR2 (germline): MNHNS, SASEGT. The CDR3 runs to 15 residues. CDR3 DNA: TGTGCCAGCAGTGAAGGAATCCCGGCGGGAGAGACCCAGTACTTC. Its protein is CASSEGIPAGETQYF.

The gene calls are TRBV7-2 and TRBJ2-2; D might be TRBD1 (6 bases). In germline, CDR1 is SGHTA, CDR2 FQGNSA. The CDR3 consists of 15 residues. Trimming shortened V by 2 bases and J by 4 bases, and 11 bases separated the two germline ends. The CDR3: CASSLSGVSTGELFF. As DNA, the CDR3 is TGTGCCAGCAGCTTATCAGGGGTGAGCACCGGGGAGCTGTTTTTT.

V usage is TRBV19 and J usage is TRBJ2-5, with unresolved D. V lost 1 base, J lost 4 bases, and 7 bases lay in between. Germline V gives CDR1 LNHDA, CDR2 SQIVND (reference sequence). The CDR3 contains 13 residues. This CDR3 reads CASSIGRPETQYF. Written as DNA, the CDR3 is TGTGCCAGTAGTATAGGGCGGCCAGAGACCCAGTACTTC. Variable domain in full (rest from reference TRBV19 and TRBJ2-5): DGGITQSPKYLFRKEGQNVTLSCEQNLNHDAMYWYRQDPGQGLRLIYYSQIVNDFQKGDIAEGYSVSREKKESFPLTVTSAQKNPTAFYLCASSIGRPETQYFGPGTRLLVL.

The chain combines TRBV15 with TRBJ2-3; 7 bases line up with TRBD1. Looked up from germline, CDR1 is LNHNV and CDR2 is YYDKDF (reference sequence). The V gene end was trimmed by 2 bases and the J gene end by 2 bases; junction bases not matched to a gene: 4. The CDR3 runs 15 residues. The CDR3 sequence is CATSRPGGDTDTQYF. The CDR3 coding sequence is TGTGCCACCAGCAGACCAGGGGGAGACACAGATACGCAGTATTTT. Drawing the rest from reference TRBV15 and TRBJ2-3, the complete variable domain is DAMVIQNPRYQVTQFGKPVTLSCSQTLNHNVMYWYQQKSSQAPKLLFHYYDKDFNNEADTPDNFQSRRPNTSFCFLDIRSPGLGDTAMYLCATSRPGGDTDTQYFGPGTRLTVL.

This chain links TRBV16 with TRBJ1-1, with 10 bases aligning to TRBD1. CDR3 length equals 18 residues. CDR1 is KGHSY and CDR2 is FQNENV in the germline V gene. V shed 2 bases, J shed 1 base, and the junction held 10 bases outside the gene matches. CDR3: CASSQGPGQGQRNTEAFF. CDR3 coding DNA: TGTGCCAGCAGCCAAGGCCCGGGACAGGGGCAAAGGAACACTGAAGCTTTCTTT.